Shown below are 21 T cell receptor beta chains from a single sample sequenced in a study of cytomegalovirus exposure and HLA in healthy donors. The assay was immunoSEQ multiplex PCR, and TCRdb's table has in-frame clones only and misses some. The sample includes about 180,000 clones, just under 90% seen only once; the top ten take roughly 1.5%. The sequenced sample consisted of PBMCs. All receptors come from a woman in her thirties in good health and CMV-seronegative.

The rearrangement uses TRBV30 and TRBJ1-3; D remains ambiguous. The CDR3 loop spans 12 amino acids. The germline CDR1 and CDR2 sequences are GTSNPN and SVGIG (reference sequence). Trimming shortened V by 1 base and J by 4 bases, and 5 bases separated the two germline ends. The CDR3 DNA reads as TGTGCCTGGAGTGCCAGGGGAAACACCATATATTTT. It specifies CAWSARGNTIYF.

The chain carries TRBV19 and TRBJ2-5, with 7 positions matching TRBD1. Germline values: CDR1 LNHDA, CDR2 SQIVND (reference sequence). The CDR3 totals 13 residues. V shed 8 bases and J 1 base; nucleotides not matched to a gene: 4. CDR3 region: CASASGGQETQYF. CDR3 in DNA: TGTGCCAGTGCCTCAGGGGGCCAAGAGACCCAGTACTTC.

The genes are TRBV2 and TRBJ1-4; a possible D gene is TRBD1 (5 bases). Per germline, CDR1 SNHLY and CDR2 FYNNEI. This CDR3 spans 14 amino acids. The ends were cut back, 2 bases at V and 7 bases at J, with 11 bases in the middle. The CDR3 protein is CASSEWRGTEKLFF. CDR3 bases: TGTGCCAGCAGTGAATGGAGGGGCACTGAAAAACTGTTTTTT.

The V and J genes are TRBV5-1 and TRBJ2-5, with TRBD2 matching 8 bases. The V gene's germline CDR1 is SGHRS and CDR2 YFSETQ. The CDR3 consists of 15 residues. V was clipped by 2 bases and J by 0 bases; unmatched bases: 3. The CDR3 here is CASSFTGGNQETQYF. CDR3 nucleotides: TGCGCCAGCAGCTTTACGGGGGGGAACCAAGAGACCCAGTACTTC.

The V and J genes are TRBV2 and TRBJ1-5; D unclear. Germline V gene data show CDR1 as SNHLY and CDR2 as FYNNEI. V lost 0 bases, J lost 6 bases, and 21 bases lay in between. The CDR3 contains 18 residues. The CDR3 protein is CASSEAPAGEGAGQPQHF. The CDR3, as DNA: TGTGCCAGCAGTGAAGCCCCCGCTGGGGAGGGAGCTGGTCAGCCCCAGCATTTT.

Only one count was recorded for this clone. V usage is TRBV4-1 and J usage is TRBJ1-1, with D perhaps TRBD1 (5 bases). The CDR3 extends over 18 amino acids. The germline CDR1 and CDR2 sequences are MGHRA and YSYEKL. V lost 2 bases and J lost 3, with 22 bases in between. The CDR3 loop is CASSQKSGGGGWYTEAFF. CDR3 in DNA: TGCGCCAGCAGCCAAAAGTCCGGGGGGGGAGGATGGTACACTGAAGCTTTCTTT.

The chain carries TRBV7-8 and TRBJ2-2; TRBD1 matches at 8 bases. The CDR3 totals 17 residues. The V gene end was trimmed by 4 bases and the J gene end by 6 bases; junction bases not matched to a gene: 13. CDR1 is SGHVS and CDR2 is FQNEAQ in the germline V gene. In DNA form, the CDR3 reads TGTGCCAGCAGCTCAGACAGGGGCCGCGCAGGGGCCGGGGAGCTGTTTTTT. Encoded protein: CASSSDRGRAGAGELFF. The entire variable domain, with the rest obtained from reference TRBV7-8 and TRBJ2-2, is as follows: GAGVSQSPRYKVAKRGQDVALRCDPISGHVSLFWYQQALGQGPEFLTYFQNEAQLDKSGLPSDRFFAERPEGSVSTLKIQRTQQEDSAVYLCASSSDRGRAGAGELFFGEGSRLTVL.

J is TRBJ2-3 and V is TRBV2; 7 nucleotides match TRBD1. The junction had 22 bases not matched to a gene; V was cut back by 7 bases and J by 3 bases. The CDR3 runs 19 residues. Germline assignment: CDR1 SNHLY and CDR2 FYNNEI. The CDR3 coding sequence is TGTGCCAGCATCCATTTCGGGTCTTCCTACAAGGACAGGACAGATACGCAGTATTTT. This sequence encodes CASIHFGSSYKDRTDTQYF. The variable domain in full, completed from reference TRBV2 and TRBJ2-3, reads EPEVTQTPSHQVTQMGQEVILRCVPISNHLYFYWYRQILGQKVEFLVSFYNNEISEKSEIFDDQFSVERPDGSNFTLKIRSTKLEDSAMYFCASIHFGSSYKDRTDTQYFGPGTRLTVL.

This clone was seen a handful of times. The chain is built from TRBV27 and TRBJ1-1, with D hard to call. Trimming took off 5 bases at V and 8 bases at J, with 24 bases between the two ends. CDR1 is MNHEY, CDR2 SMNVEV, per germline (reference sequence). The CDR3 runs 16 residues. This chain's CDR3 is CASSLNLLVTAQEAFF. The CDR3 bases are TGTGCCAGCAGTCTAAACCTCCTAGTGACCGCTCAGGAAGCTTTCTTT.

The rearrangement links TRBV30 to TRBJ1-2, with 8 bases identical to TRBD1. The CDR3 loop spans 13 amino acids. J gave up 6 bases and V 7 bases, and 10 bases lay outside the gene matches. Germline V gives CDR1 GTSNPN, CDR2 SVGIG (reference sequence). DNA for the CDR3: TGTGCCTCCGTGGACAGGGAATGGGATGGCTACACCTTC. Protein sequence: CASVDREWDGYTF.

The chain is built from TRBV5-1 and TRBJ2-3; D gene ambiguous. V dropped 5 bases and J dropped 5 bases, with 9 bases sitting between them. Per germline, CDR1 SGHRS and CDR2 YFSETQ. There are 12 residues in the CDR3. The CDR3 bases are TGCGCCAGCAGGGCAGAGCGAGATACGCAGTATTTT. Its protein is CASRAERDTQYF.

The chain has TRBV6-5 and TRBJ2-1, with a weak D call TRBD2 (5 bases). The CDR3 is made up of 15 amino acids. The germline gives CDR1 MNHEY, CDR2 SVGAGI. V was pared by 0 bases and J by 3 bases, with 9 bases between. CDR3 loop: CASSYSREIYNEQFF. The CDR3 nucleotides are TGTGCCAGCAGTTACTCCCGGGAAATCTACAATGAGCAGTTCTTC.

This rearrangement joins TRBV9 to TRBJ2-7, with 7 nucleotides matching TRBD1. The V segment lost 4 bases and the J segment 2 bases; nucleotides outside the gene matches: 18. The CDR3 is 18 amino acids. The germline V gene has CDR1 SGDLS and CDR2 YYNGEE. In DNA form, the CDR3 reads TGTGCCAGCAGCCCCCGAGGGGGATGGACAGGTCGTGCCTACGAGCAGTACTTC. This sequence encodes CASSPRGGWTGRAYEQYF.

The chain recombines TRBV18 with TRBJ1-6; D might be TRBD1 (5 bases). In germline, CDR1 is KGHSH, CDR2 LQKENI. The CDR3 loop spans 12 amino acids. The ends were cut back, 4 bases at V and 11 bases at J, with 9 bases in the middle. The CDR3 nucleotides are TGTGCCAGCTCACTCGGGGGGACACCCCTCCACTTT. Its translation: CASSLGGTPLHF. Full variable domain (missing parts from reference TRBV18 and TRBJ1-6): NAGVMQNPRHLVRRRGQEARLRCSPMKGHSHVYWYRQLPEEGLKFMVYLQKENIIDESGMPKERFSAEFPKEGPSILRIQQVVRGDSAAYFCASSLGGTPLHFGNGTRLTVT.

This chain uses TRBV18 with TRBJ1-2; TRBD1 matches at 9 bases. Germline CDR1 is KGHSH and CDR2 is LQKENI. CDR3 length equals 15 residues. V dropped 1 base and J dropped 4; count of bases not matched to a gene: 4. The CDR3, as DNA: TGTGCCAGCTCACCACAAGACAGGGGGGGCTATGGCTACACCTTC. This encodes CASSPQDRGGYGYTF.

The chain couples TRBV5-6 to TRBJ1-2; 7 bases align to TRBD1. Per germline, CDR1 SGHDT and CDR2 YYEEEE. The CDR3 covers 18 residues. V shed 2 bases and J 4 bases; nucleotides not matched to a gene: 17. The chain's CDR3 is CASSLYGTASLGIYGYTF. CDR3 DNA sequence: TGTGCCAGCAGCTTATATGGGACAGCCTCCCTGGGGATCTATGGCTACACCTTC.

The genes are TRBV7-6 and TRBJ2-2; D is ambiguous. V lost 3 bases to trimming and J lost 1 base, with 15 bases between them. This CDR3 comprises 17 residues. Per the germline V gene, CDR1 is SGHVS and CDR2 is FNYEAQ. The CDR3 DNA follows: TGTGCCAGCAGCTTTCCCCCCGTGGGCGAGAACACCGGGGAGCTGTTTTTT. Protein sequence: CASSFPPVGENTGELFF.

This chain uses TRBV27 with TRBJ1-1; weak D call: TRBD1 (6 bases). The V and J ends lost 4 bases and 5 bases respectively, with 14 bases between them. CDR3 size: 14 residues. Germline-derived CDR1 and CDR2 are MNHEY and SMNVEV (reference sequence). CDR3 nucleotides: TGTGCCAGCAGTTATTTCAGGGGCGGGACTGAAGCTTTCTTT. Amino acid sequence: CASSYFRGGTEAFF.

The V call is TRBV9, the J call TRBJ2-3; 10 bases map to TRBD2. CDR3 length equals 16 residues. Germline V lookup: CDR1 SGDLS, CDR2 YYNGEE. The trim removed 4 bases at V and 4 bases at J, leaving 9 bases unmatched. The CDR3 nucleotides read TGTGCCAGCAGCAGAATAGCGGGGGGTTTCGCAGATACGCAGTATTTT. Its protein is CASSRIAGGFADTQYF.

Turning to this clone: This sample includes further DNA sequences coding for the same CDR3. This rearrangement joins TRBV6-5 to TRBJ1-1; D might be TRBD1 (5 bases). The CDR3 runs 14 residues. Between the trimmed V and J ends, which lost 2 bases and 2 bases, there was a span of 9 bases. The germline V gene encodes CDR1 MNHEY and CDR2 SVGAGI. CDR3 region: CASSYRQGNTEAFF. The CDR3 coding sequence is TGTGCCAGCAGTTACCGGCAGGGAAACACTGAAGCTTTCTTT.

The CDR3 is CASRGTSEGGYTF. The CDR3 nucleotides read TGTGCCAGCAGAGGGACAAGTGAGGGAGGCTACACCTTC. V and J are TRBV6-6 and TRBJ1-2, with a weak D call TRBD1 (6 bases). CDR1 MNHNY and CDR2 SVGAGI come from the germline V gene (reference sequence). Trimming removed 6 bases at V and 8 bases at J, with 16 bases between. The CDR3 consists of 13 residues.